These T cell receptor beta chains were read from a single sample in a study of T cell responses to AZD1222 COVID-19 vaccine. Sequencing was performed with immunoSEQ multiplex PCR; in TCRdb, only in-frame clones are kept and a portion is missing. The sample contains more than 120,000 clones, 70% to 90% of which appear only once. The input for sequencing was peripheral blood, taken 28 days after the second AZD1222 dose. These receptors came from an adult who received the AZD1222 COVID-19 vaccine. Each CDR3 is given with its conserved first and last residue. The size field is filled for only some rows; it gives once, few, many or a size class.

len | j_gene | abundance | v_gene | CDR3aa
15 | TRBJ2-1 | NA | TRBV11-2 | CASSTGLAGVSEQFF
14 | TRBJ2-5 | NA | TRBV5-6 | CASSLRGGGETQYF
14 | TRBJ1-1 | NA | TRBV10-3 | CAISATGGGTEAFF
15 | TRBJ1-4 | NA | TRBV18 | CASSPSRTGGEKLFF
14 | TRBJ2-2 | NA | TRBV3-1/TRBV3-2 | CASRQGPATGELFF
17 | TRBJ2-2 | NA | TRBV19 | CASSSNSGGVNTGELFF
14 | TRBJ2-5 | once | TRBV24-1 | CATSDPLIPDGQYF
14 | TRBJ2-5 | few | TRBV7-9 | CASSAGTEQETQYF
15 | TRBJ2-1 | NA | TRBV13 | CASSPSGSSYNEQFF
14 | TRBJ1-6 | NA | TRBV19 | CASSIRAAYSPLHF
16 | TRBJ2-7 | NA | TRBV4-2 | CASSQGLAPISYEQYF
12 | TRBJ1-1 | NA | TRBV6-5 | CASSNWMTEAFF
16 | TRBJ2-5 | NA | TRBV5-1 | CASSSGTGGIGETQYF
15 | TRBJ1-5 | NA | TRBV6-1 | CASSEQPYSNQPQHF
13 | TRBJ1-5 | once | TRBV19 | CASIGTSNQPQHF
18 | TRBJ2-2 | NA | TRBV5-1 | CASSSLAPGTGPFGELFF
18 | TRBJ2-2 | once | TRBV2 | CASSGDRGRGGNPGELFF
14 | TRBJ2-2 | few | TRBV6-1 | CASSETGVTGELFF
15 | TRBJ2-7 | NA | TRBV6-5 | CASSYSAGGAYEQYF
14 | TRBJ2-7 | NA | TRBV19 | CASSILAGAYEQYF
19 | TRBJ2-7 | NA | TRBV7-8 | CASSLRTGRVTPTRYEQYF
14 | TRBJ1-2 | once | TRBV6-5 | CASSLGQGAPGYTF
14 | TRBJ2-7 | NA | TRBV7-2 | CASSSLLGGGEQYF
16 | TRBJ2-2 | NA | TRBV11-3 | CASSLDLTTGAGELFF
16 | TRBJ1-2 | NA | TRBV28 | CASTPGRYPANYGYTF
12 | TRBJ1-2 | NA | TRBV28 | CASSLSSYGYTF
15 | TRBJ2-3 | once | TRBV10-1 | CASSGSGGDQDTQYF
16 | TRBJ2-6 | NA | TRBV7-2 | CASSFGQVVGANVLTF
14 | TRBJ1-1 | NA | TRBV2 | CASSSGYLGTEAFF
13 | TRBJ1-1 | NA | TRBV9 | CASSVTPNTEAFF
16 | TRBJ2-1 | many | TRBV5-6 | CASSTISGASYNEQFF
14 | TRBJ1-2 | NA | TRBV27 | CASSAGTGGFGYTF
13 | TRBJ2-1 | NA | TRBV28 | CASSVGLYNEQFF
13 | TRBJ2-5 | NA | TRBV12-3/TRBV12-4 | CASSLDRRETQYF
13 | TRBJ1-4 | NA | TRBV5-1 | CASSLAPGEKLFF